This T cell receptor (beta chain) is drawn from a study of CD8+CD57+ T cells in acquired aplastic anemia. All sequencing subjects had displayed CD8+CD57+ cell expansion on flow cytometry. Every patient presented with severe acquired aplastic anemia. Study outcomes and limitations: With respect to CD8+ Simpson's diversity, patients and controls did not differ significantly. Patients and controls shared twenty-nine CD8+ CDR3 sequences.

The CDR3 runs to 15 residues. The germline V gene has CDR1 SGHTA and CDR2 FQGTGA. Trimming removed 7 bases from V and 2 bases from J; junction bases left unmatched: 9. Genomic DNA served as template for TCR beta VDJ and CDR3 profiling. TCRdb fed the reads into MiXCR, producing one record per CDR3 protein. The sample has about 290,000 distinct CDR3 sequences; approximately 57% are singletons. As to this clonotype: Its antigen is unidentified.

The sequenced material came from sorted CD4+, CD8+, or CD8+CD57+ T cells (not recorded which) from PBMCs. The chain couples TRBV7-3 to TRBJ2-5, with 8 bases identical to TRBD2. The origin of this receptor is a human donor with aplastic anemia. This CDR3 is CASIRLGTRQETQYF. The CDR3 DNA reads as TGTGCCAGCATCCGGTTGGGGACTAGACAAGAGACCCAGTACTTC. Full variable domain (missing parts from reference TRBV7-3 and TRBJ2-5): GAGVSQTPSNKVTEKGKYVELRCDPISGHTALYWYRQSLGQGPEFLIYFQGTGAADDSGLPNDRFFAVRPEGSVSTLKIQRTERGDSAVYLCASIRLGTRQETQYFGPGTRLLVL.